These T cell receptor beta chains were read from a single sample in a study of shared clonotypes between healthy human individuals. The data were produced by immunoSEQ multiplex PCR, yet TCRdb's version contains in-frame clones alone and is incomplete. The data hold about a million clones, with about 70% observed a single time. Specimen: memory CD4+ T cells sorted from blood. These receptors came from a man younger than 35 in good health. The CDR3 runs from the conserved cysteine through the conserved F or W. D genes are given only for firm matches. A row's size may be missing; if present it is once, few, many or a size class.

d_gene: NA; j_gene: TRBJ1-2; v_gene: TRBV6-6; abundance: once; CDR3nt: TGTGCCAGCAGTTACTCGGGGGGGGGCTACACCTTC; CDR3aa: CASSYSGGGYTF
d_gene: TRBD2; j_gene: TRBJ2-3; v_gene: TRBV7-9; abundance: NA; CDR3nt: TGTGCCAGCAGCCCGCGGGGGGGAGATTACGATACGCAGTATTTT; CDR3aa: CASSPRGGDYDTQYF
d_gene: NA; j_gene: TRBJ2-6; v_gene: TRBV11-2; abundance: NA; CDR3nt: TGTGCCAGCAGCCCGGCGGGGGGGGCCAACGTCCTGACTTTC; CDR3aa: CASSPAGGANVLTF
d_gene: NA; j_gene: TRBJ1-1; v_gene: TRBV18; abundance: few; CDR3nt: TGTGCCAGCTCACCCGTGGACAAGAACACTGAAGCTTTCTTT; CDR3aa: CASSPVDKNTEAFF
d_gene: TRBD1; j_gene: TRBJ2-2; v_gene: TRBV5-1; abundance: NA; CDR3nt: TGCGCCAGCAGCTCCGGGACAGGGATTACCGGGGAGCTGTTTTTT; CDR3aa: CASSSGTGITGELFF
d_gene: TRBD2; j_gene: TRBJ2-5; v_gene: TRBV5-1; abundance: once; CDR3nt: TGCGCCAGCAGCTTAGTGGCGGGAGAAGAGACCCAGTACTTC; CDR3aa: CASSLVAGEETQYF
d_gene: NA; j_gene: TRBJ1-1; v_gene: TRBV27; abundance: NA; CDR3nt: TGTGCCAGCAGTTCCTTTATCTTGATCGGGGCGAACACTGAAGCTTTCTTT; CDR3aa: CASSSFILIGANTEAFF
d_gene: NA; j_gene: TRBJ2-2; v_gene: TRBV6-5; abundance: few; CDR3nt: TGTGCCAGATTATCATCCGGGGAGCTGTTTTTT; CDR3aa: CARLSSGELFF
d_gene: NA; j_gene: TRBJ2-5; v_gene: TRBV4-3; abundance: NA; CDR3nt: TGCGCCAGCAGCCAAATACTAGGGGACAACGGAGAGACCCAGTACTTC; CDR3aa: CASSQILGDNGETQYF
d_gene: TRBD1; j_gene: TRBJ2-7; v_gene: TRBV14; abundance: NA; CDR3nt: TGTGCCAGCAGCCTTCGAGGGACAGGGTTCTACGAGCAGTACTTC; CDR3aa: CASSLRGTGFYEQYF
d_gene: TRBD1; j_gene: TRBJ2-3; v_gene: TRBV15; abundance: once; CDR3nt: TGTGCCACCAGCAGAGAATTCGTCGGGACAGGGGAAGATACGCAGTATTTT; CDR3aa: CATSREFVGTGEDTQYF
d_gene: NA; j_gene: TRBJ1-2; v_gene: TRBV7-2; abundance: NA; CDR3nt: TGTGCCAGCAGCCACTCCACGGGTTATGGCTACACCTTC; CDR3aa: CASSHSTGYGYTF
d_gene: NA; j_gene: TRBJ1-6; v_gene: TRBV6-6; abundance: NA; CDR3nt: TGTGCCAGCAGTTACAAGAGCTCCTATAATTCACCCCTCCACTTT; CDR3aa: CASSYKSSYNSPLHF
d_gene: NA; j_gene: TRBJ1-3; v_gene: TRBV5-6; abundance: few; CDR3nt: TGTGCCAGCAGCCGCGGGGGGGCCTCTGGAAACACCATATATTTT; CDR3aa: CASSRGGASGNTIYF
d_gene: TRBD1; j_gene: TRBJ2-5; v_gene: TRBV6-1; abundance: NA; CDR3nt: TGTGCCAGCAGTGAAGGAGGGACAGGTGTAACCCAGTACTTC; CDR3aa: CASSEGGTGVTQYF
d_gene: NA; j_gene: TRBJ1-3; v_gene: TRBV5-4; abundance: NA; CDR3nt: TGTGCCAGCAGCTTCGGTAGCTCTGGAAACACCATATATTTT; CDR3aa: CASSFGSSGNTIYF
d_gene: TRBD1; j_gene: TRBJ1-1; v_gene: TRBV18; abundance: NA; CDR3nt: TGTGCCAGCTCACCCGTTCAGGGGGGGAACACTGAAGCTTTCTTT; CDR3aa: CASSPVQGGNTEAFF
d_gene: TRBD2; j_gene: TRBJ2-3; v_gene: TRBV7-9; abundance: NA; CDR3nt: TGTGCCAGCAGCTCATCTAGCGGGAGGGCCGTGACAGATACGCAGTATTTT; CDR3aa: CASSSSSGRAVTDTQYF
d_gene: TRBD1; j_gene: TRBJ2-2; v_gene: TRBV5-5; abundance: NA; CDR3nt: TGTGCCAGCAGCCCCGGACAGGGTACTGGCGGGGAGCTGTTTTTT; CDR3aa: CASSPGQGTGGELFF
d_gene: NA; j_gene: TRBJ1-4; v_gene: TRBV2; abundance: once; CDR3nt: TGTGCCAGCAGTGTAACGGGCGAGAATGAAAAACTGTTTTTT; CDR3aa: CASSVTGENEKLFF
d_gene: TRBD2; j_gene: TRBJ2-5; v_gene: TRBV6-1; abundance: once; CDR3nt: TGTGCCAGCAGTGACCACGAGCGGGGGTACCAAGAGACCCAGTACTTC; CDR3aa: CASSDHERGYQETQYF
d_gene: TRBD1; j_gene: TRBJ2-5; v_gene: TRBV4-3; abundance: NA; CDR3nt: TGCGCCAGCAGCCGAGACCTGCAGGGGGCGGTGACCCAGTACTTC; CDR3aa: CASSRDLQGAVTQYF